This paragraph reports one T cell receptor beta chain. The antigen is not known. Built from TCR beta cDNA, the libraries had unique molecular identifiers in them. Once roughly 1 to 10 million T cells were used, about 510,000 cDNA molecules resulted. Each CDR3 protein gets one entry after TCRdb re-called the PCR reads with MiXCR. There are 650,000 to 850,000 distinct CDR3 sequences in the sample; about 57% occur only once, and 4% to 5.5% lies in the top ten. There are 15 residues in the CDR3. Per the germline V gene, CDR1 is SGHRS and CDR2 is YFSETQ. The V gene lost 0 bases and the J gene lost 0 bases, with 10 bases spanning the gap. The data were taken from a study of post-analysis software for immune sequencing data. About the research overall: Relapsing-remitting, secondary progressive and progressive-relapsing multiple sclerosis courses were included.

The study, taken as a whole, reports: Controls showed significantly higher normalized Chao1 diversity than did multiple sclerosis patients. Elevated frequency relative to controls characterized several TRBV segments in patients, TRBV5-6, TRBV5-1 and TRBV20-1 among them. The authors found that F measure strongly co-clustered same-batch samples.

The chain couples TRBV5-1 to TRBJ2-7; no definite D call. The source of this sequence is a girl aged 10-17 years with multiple sclerosis. The specimen sequenced was blood. For the CDR3, the DNA is TGCGCCAGCAGCTTGGCGGCCCCTAGCTCCTACGAGCAGTACTTC. This translates into CASSLAAPSSYEQYF.